This TCR beta chain was found in a study of naive and memory T cell subsets. General study findings and limits: Naive and memory repertoire findings lacked a ground truth for validation. Gini index rose across naive, CM, EM and EMRA in CD4 and CD8.

As concerns this clonotype: Its antigen remains unknown.

Sequential positive selection took CD4 T cells first, then CD8 T cells. An equimolar mix of two oligonucleotides served as the beta constant-region primer for TRBC1 and TRBC2. Four rounds of PCR amplified the ligated cDNA using nested alpha and beta constant-region primers plus SP2. MiXCR, applied by TCRdb to the UMI-ligation and nested PCR reads, yields one record per CDR3 protein. Of around 130,000 distinct CDR3 sequences in the sample, about 36% were seen once. Germline V gives CDR1 MNHNS, CDR2 SASEGT. The CDR3 covers 16 residues. The J segment lost 0 bases and the V segment lost 8 bases, leaving 7 bases of the junction unmatched.

V gene TRBV6-1 combines with J gene TRBJ2-3; 11 nucleotides match TRBD2. The source material was central memory CD4+ T cells from blood. The sequence derives from a human donor in good health. The CDR3 sequence: CASGPRTSGSTDTQYF. CDR3 sequence (DNA): TGTGCCAGCGGCCCTCGGACTAGCGGGAGCACAGATACGCAGTATTTT.